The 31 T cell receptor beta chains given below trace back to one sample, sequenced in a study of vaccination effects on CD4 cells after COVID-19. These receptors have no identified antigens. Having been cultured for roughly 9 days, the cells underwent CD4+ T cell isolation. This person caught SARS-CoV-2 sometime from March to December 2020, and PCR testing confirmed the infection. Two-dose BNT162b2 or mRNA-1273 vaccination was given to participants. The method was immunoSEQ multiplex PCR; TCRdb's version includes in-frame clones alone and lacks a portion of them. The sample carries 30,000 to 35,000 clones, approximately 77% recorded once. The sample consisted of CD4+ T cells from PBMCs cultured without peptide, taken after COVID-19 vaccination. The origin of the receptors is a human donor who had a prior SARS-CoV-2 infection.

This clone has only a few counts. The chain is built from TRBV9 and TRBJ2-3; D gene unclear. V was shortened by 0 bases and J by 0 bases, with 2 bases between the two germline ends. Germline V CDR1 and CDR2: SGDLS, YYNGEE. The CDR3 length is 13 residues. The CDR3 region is CASSVDSTDTQYF. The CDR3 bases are TGTGCCAGCAGCGTAGACAGCACAGATACGCAGTATTTT.

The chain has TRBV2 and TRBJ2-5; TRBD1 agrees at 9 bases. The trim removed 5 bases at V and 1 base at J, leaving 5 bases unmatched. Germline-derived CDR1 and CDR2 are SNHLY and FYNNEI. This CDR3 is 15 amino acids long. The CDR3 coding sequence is TGTGCCAGCAGTTTTTTGACAGGGGGCCAAGAGACCCAGTACTTC. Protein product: CASSFLTGGQETQYF.

CDR3 bases: TGTGCCAGCAGCTTATTCGAGAGTAGCGCTGAAGCTTTCTTT. Encoded protein: CASSLFESSAEAFF. This chain connects TRBV11-2 to TRBJ1-1; D unresolved. V lost 2 bases to trimming and J lost 6 bases, with 13 bases between them. CDR3 size: 14 residues. CDR1 is SGHAT and CDR2 is FQNNGV in the germline V gene.

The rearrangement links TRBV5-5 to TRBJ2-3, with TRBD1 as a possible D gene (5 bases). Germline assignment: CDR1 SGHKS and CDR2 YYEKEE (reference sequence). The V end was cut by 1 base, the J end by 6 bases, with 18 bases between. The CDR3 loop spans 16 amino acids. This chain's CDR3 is CASSLRQGWVMDTQYF. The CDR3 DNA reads TGTGCCAGCAGCTTGAGGCAGGGTTGGGTCATGGATACGCAGTATTTT.

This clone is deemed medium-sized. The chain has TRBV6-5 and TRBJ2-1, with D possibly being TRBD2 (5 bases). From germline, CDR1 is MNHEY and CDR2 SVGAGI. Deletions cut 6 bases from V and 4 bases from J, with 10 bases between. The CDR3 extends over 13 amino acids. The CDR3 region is CASSRTDYNEQFF. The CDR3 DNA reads TGTGCCAGCAGCAGGACTGATTACAATGAGCAGTTCTTC.

CDR3 DNA: TGTGCCAGCAGCCCCTGGAGGGGGGCGGATTCACCCCTCCACTTT. Residues: CASSPWRGADSPLHF. The chain combines TRBV3-1 (or the pseudogene TRBV3-2) with TRBJ1-6; D possibly corresponds to TRBD1 (6 bases). Germline lookup yields CDR1 LGHDT and CDR2 YNNKEL (reference sequence). The CDR3 runs 15 residues. The V end was cut by 4 bases, the J end by 8 bases, with 15 bases between.

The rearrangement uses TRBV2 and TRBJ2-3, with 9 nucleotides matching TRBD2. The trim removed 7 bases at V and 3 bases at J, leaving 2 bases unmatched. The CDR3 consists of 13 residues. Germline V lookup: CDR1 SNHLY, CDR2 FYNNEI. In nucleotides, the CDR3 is TGTGCCAGCATAGCGGGGGAAACAGATACGCAGTATTTT. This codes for CASIAGETDTQYF. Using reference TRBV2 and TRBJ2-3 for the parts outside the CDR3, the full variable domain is EPEVTQTPSHQVTQMGQEVILRCVPISNHLYFYWYRQILGQKVEFLVSFYNNEISEKSEIFDDQFSVERPDGSNFTLKIRSTKLEDSAMYFCASIAGETDTQYFGPGTRLTVL.

CDR3 in DNA: TGTGCCAGCAGCTTAGCGCCTACAGGGATCTACAATGAGCAGTTCTTC. This gives the protein CASSLAPTGIYNEQFF. This sequence joins TRBV7-9 and TRBJ2-1, with D perhaps matching TRBD1 (6 bases). The CDR3 sequence is 16 residues long. V gave up 0 bases and J gave up 3 bases, with 12 bases separating them. Germline CDR1 is SEHNR and CDR2 is FQNEAQ (reference sequence).

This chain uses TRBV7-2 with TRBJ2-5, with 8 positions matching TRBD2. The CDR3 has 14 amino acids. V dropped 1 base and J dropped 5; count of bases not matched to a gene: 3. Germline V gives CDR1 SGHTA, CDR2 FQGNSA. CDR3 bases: TGTGCCAGCAGCTTAGTTGGGACTAGTGAGACCCAGTACTTC. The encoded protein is CASSLVGTSETQYF.

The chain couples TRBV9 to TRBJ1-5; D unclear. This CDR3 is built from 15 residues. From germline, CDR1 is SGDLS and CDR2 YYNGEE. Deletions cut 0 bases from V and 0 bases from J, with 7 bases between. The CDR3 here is CASSVGPISNQPQHF. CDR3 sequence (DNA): TGTGCCAGCAGCGTAGGTCCTATTAGCAATCAGCCCCAGCATTTT.

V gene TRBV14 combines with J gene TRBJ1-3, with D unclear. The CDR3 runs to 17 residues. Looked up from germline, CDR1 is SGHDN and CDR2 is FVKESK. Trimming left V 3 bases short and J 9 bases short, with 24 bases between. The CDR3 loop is CASSHWAPRGLRGTIYF. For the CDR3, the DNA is TGTGCCAGCAGCCATTGGGCCCCTCGGGGATTGCGAGGCACCATATATTTT.

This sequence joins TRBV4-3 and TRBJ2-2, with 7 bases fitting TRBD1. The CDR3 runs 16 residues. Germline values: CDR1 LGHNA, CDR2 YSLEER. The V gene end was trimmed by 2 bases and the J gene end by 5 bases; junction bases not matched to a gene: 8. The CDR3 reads CASSQLTGVLTGELFF. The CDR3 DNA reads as TGCGCCAGCAGCCAACTTACAGGGGTCTTGACCGGGGAGCTGTTTTTT.

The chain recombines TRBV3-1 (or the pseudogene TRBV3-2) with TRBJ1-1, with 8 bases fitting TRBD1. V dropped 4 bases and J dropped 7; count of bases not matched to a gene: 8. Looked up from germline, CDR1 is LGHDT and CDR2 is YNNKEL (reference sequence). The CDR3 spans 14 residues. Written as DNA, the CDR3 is TGTGCCAGCAGCCGGAGGACAGGGTTGGGTGAAGCTTTCTTT. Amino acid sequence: CASSRRTGLGEAFF.

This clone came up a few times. DNA of the CDR3: TGTGCCAGCTCACCGAACCGCAAAAACTACGATGGAAACACCGGGGAGCTGTTTTTT. Amino acids: CASSPNRKNYDGNTGELFF. The chain carries TRBV18 and TRBJ2-2; D ambiguous. Per germline, CDR1 KGHSH and CDR2 LQKENI. The CDR3 is 19 amino acids. V was cut by 3 bases and J by 2 bases, with 22 bases left in between. Full variable domain (missing parts from reference TRBV18 and TRBJ2-2): NAGVMQNPRHLVRRRGQEARLRCSPMKGHSHVYWYRQLPEEGLKFMVYLQKENIIDESGMPKERFSAEFPKEGPSILRIQQVVRGDSAAYFCASSPNRKNYDGNTGELFFGEGSRLTVL.

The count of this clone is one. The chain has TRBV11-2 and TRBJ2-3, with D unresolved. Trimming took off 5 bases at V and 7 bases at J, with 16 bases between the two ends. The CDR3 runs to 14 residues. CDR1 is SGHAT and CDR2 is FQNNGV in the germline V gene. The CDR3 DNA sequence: TGTGCCAGCAGCGCCTTAGCCCTCAGGAATACGCAGTATTTT. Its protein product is CASSALALRNTQYF.

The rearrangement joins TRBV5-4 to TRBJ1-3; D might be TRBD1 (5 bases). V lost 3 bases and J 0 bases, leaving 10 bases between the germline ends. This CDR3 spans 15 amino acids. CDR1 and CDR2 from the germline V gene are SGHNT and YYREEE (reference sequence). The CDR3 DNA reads TGTGCCAGCAGCTCGACGACAGTCTCTGGAAACACCATATATTTT. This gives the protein CASSSTTVSGNTIYF.

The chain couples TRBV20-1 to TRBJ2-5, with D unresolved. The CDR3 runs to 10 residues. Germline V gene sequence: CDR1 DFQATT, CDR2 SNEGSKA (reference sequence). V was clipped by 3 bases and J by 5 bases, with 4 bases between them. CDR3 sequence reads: CSASVETQYF. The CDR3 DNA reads TGCAGTGCTAGTGTGGAGACCCAGTACTTC.

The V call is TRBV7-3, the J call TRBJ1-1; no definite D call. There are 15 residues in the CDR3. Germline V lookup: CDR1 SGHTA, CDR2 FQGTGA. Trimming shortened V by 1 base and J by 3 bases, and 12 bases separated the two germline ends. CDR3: CASSLNGQKYTEAFF. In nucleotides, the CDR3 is TGTGCCAGCAGCTTAAATGGGCAGAAATACACTGAAGCTTTCTTT.

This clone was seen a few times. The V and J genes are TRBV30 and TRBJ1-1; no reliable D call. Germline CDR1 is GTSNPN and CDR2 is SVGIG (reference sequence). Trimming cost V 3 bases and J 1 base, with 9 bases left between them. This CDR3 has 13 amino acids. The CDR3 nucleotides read TGTGCCTGGAGACTCTATTCGAACACTGAAGCTTTCTTT. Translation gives CAWRLYSNTEAFF.

CDR3 in DNA: TGTGCCAGCAGCTCTCAGGGGCTCATCGTCGGAAACACCATATATTTT. Protein: CASSSQGLIVGNTIYF. The V call is TRBV11-1, the J call TRBJ1-3, with a weak D call TRBD1 (6 bases). V was clipped by 4 bases and J by 4 bases, with 17 bases between them. This CDR3 is built from 16 residues. Per germline, CDR1 SGHAT and CDR2 FQDESV (reference sequence).

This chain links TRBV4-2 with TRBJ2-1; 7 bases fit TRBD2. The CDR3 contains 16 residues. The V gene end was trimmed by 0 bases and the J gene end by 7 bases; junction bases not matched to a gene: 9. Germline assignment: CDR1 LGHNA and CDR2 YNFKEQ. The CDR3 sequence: CASSQEERDKGNEQFF. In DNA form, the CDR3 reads TGTGCCAGCAGCCAAGAGGAGCGGGATAAGGGGAATGAGCAGTTCTTC.

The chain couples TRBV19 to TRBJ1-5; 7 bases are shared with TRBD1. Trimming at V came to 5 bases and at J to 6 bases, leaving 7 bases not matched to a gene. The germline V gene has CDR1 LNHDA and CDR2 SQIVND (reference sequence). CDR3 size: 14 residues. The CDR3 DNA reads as TGTGCCAGTAGTCGACAGGGAGGCGGTCAGCCCCAGCATTTT. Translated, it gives CASSRQGGGQPQHF.

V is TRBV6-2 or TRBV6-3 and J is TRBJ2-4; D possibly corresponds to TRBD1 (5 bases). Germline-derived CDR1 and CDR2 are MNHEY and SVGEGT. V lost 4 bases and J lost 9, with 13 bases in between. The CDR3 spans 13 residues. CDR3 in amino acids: CASSLRQRGIQYF. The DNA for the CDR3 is TGTGCCAGCAGTTTACGACAAAGGGGCATTCAGTACTTC.

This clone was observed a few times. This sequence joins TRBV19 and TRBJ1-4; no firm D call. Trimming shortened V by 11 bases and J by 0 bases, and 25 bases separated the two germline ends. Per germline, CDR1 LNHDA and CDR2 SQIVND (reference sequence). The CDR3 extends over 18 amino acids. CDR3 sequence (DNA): TGTGCCCCTAGCCAGTATGGTCGGGTTGACGCAACTAATGAAAAACTGTTTTTT. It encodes CAPSQYGRVDATNEKLFF. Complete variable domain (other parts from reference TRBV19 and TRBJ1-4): DGGITQSPKYLFRKEGQNVTLSCEQNLNHDAMYWYRQDPGQGLRLIYYSQIVNDFQKGDIAEGYSVSREKKESFPLTVTSAQKNPTAFYLCAPSQYGRVDATNEKLFFGSGTQLSVL.

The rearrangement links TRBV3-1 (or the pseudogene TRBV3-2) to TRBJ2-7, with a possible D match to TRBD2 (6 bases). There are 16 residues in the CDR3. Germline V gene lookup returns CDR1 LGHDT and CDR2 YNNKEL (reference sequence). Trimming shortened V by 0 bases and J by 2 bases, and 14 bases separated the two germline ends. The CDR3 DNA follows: TGTGCCAGCAGCCAAGATAGTAGCGGAGCCCCCTACGAGCAGTACTTC. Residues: CASSQDSSGAPYEQYF.

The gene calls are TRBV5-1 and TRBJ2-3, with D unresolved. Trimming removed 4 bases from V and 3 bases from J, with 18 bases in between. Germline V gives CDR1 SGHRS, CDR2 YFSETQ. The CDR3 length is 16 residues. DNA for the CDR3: TGCGCCAGCAGCCGGAATTTGGCACATACGACAGATACGCAGTATTTT. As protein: CASSRNLAHTTDTQYF.

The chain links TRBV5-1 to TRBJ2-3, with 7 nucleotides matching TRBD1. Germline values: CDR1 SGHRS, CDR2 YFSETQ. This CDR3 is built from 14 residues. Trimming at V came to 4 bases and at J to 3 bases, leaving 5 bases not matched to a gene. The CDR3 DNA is TGCGCCAGCAGCATCTTGACAGGGACAGATACGCAGTATTTT. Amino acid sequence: CASSILTGTDTQYF.

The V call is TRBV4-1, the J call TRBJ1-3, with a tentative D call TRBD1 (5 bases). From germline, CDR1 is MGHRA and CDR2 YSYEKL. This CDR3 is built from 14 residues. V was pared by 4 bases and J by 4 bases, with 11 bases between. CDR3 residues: CASSRRDSGNTIYF. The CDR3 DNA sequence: TGCGCCAGCAGCCGCAGGGACTCCGGAAACACCATATATTTT.

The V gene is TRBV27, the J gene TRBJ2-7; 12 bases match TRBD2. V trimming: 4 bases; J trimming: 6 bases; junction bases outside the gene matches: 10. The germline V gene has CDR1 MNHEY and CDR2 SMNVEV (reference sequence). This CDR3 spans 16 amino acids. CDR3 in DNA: TGTGCCAGCAGTTCCCCTAGCGGGAGGGCGGAACGCGAGCAGTACTTC. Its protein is CASSSPSGRAEREQYF.

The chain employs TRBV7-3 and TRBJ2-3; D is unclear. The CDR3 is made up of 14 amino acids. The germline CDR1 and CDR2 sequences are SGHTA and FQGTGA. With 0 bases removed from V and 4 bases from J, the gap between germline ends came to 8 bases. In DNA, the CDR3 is TGTGCCAGCAGCTTAACCGACGGGTCAGATACGCAGTATTTT. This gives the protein CASSLTDGSDTQYF.

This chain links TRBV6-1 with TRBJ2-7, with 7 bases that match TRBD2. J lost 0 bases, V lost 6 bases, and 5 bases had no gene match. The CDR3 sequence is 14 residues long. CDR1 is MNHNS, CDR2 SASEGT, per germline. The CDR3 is CASRVLATSYEQYF. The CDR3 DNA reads TGTGCCAGCAGAGTACTAGCGACCTCCTACGAGCAGTACTTC.